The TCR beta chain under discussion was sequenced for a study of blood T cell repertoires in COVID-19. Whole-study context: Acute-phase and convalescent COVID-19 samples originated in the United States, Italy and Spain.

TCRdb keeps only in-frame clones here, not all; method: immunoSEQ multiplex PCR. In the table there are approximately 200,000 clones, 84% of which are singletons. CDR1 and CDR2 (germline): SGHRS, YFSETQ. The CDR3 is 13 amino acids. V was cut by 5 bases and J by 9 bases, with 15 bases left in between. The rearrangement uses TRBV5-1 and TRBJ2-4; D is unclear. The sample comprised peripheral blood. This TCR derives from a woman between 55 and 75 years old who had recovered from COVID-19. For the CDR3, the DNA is TGCGCCAGCAGGCGTAACACAGAGCCCATTCAGTACTTC. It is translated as CASRRNTEPIQYF.